The rows below give T cell receptor beta chains drawn from one sample of a study of blood T cell repertoires in COVID-19. TCRdb keeps only in-frame clones here, not all; method: immunoSEQ multiplex PCR. There are roughly 400,000 clones in the sample; 88% occur only once, and roughly 2% lies in the top ten. The sample consisted of PBMCs or T cells enriched from blood (not recorded which). The source is a woman aged 40 to 50 with acute COVID-19. Each CDR3 is given with its conserved first and last residue. A D gene is named only where the DNA matches it firmly. Not every row has a clone size; where given, it reads once, few, many or a size class.

j_call,v_call,d_call,clone_size,cdr3_nt,cdr3_aa
TRBJ1-5,TRBV9,.,.,TGTGCCAGCAGCCAGGGGACGGGGGGTCATCAGCCCCAGCATTTT,CASSQGTGGHQPQHF
TRBJ1-2,TRBV28,TRBD1,few,TGTGCCAGCAGCCCCGACAGGGTCGGGTATGGCTACACCTTC,CASSPDRVGYGYTF
TRBJ1-5,TRBV25-1,.,.,TGTGCCAGCAGTGAATTAGGGACAACATGCAATCAGCCCCAGCATTTT,CASSELGTTCNQPQHF
TRBJ1-2,TRBV27,.,.,TGTGCCAGCAGCTCACCCTTCAGGGGCGGGGGGTATGGCTACACCTTC,CASSSPFRGGGYGYTF
TRBJ1-6,TRBV15,.,.,TGTGCCACCAGCATGAGGGCCACCAATTCACCCCTCCACTTT,CATSMRATNSPLHF
TRBJ1-2,TRBV5-1,TRBD1,few,TGCGCCAGCAGCCGGGAGGGACAGGGGGATGGCTACACCTTC,CASSREGQGDGYTF
TRBJ2-7,TRBV25-1,TRBD1,.,TGTGCCAGCAGCGCGGGGACAGGCGGCTACGAGCAGTACTTC,CASSAGTGGYEQYF
TRBJ2-3,TRBV5-1,TRBD2,.,TGCGCCAGCAGCCCCAAATCTAGCGGGGGGCAGGGAGATACGCAGTATTTT,CASSPKSSGGQGDTQYF
TRBJ1-5,TRBV4-1,.,.,TGCGCCAGCAGCCAAGATGGGCAGGGGATGAATCAGCCCCAGCATTTT,CASSQDGQGMNQPQHF
TRBJ2-2,TRBV9,.,.,TGTGCCAGCAGCGGATACAGGGACCCGGTCGGCGTCGGGGAGCTGTTTTTT,CASSGYRDPVGVGELFF
TRBJ1-2,TRBV6-5,.,.,TGTGCCAGCAGTTCCCCCCAGGGCTACACCTTC,CASSSPQGYTF
TRBJ1-1,TRBV13,.,.,TGTGCCAGCAGCTTAGCGGTGGGGAGCACTGAAGCTTTCTTT,CASSLAVGSTEAFF
TRBJ1-4,TRBV6-2/TRBV6-3,TRBD1,.,TGTGCCAGCAGTTCTCTCAGGGGGCTAAATGAAAAACTGTTTTTT,CASSSLRGLNEKLFF
TRBJ1-1,TRBV3-1/TRBV3-2,.,.,TGTGCCACCGCCACTGCGAACACTGAAGCTTTCTTT,CATATANTEAFF
TRBJ2-7,TRBV29-1,.,.,TGCAGCGTACTCAATACGGGATACGAGCAGTACTTC,CSVLNTGYEQYF
TRBJ2-3,TRBV3-1/TRBV3-2,TRBD2,.,TGTGCCAGCAGCCCGCGGGGGACCACAGATACGCAGTATTTT,CASSPRGTTDTQYF
TRBJ1-2,TRBV6-6,.,.,TGTGCCAGCAGTTCCAGGGAGGACATCGTCTATTTGAGCTACACCTTC,CASSSREDIVYLSYTF
TRBJ2-2,TRBV19,.,few,TGTGCCAGTAGTCTCCTCGGACTCGACACCGGGGAGCTGTTTTTT,CASSLLGLDTGELFF
TRBJ2-7,TRBV6-5,.,.,TGTGCCAGCAGTTACTCGACAGGTTACGAGCAGTACTTC,CASSYSTGYEQYF
TRBJ1-1,TRBV18,TRBD1,once,TGTGCCAGCTCACCGGACAGGGTCGCTGAAGCTTTCTTT,CASSPDRVAEAFF
TRBJ1-1,TRBV4-1,TRBD1,.,TGCGCCAGCAGCGCCGAGACAGGGGGCCTCACTGAAGCTTTCTTT,CASSAETGGLTEAFF
TRBJ1-3,TRBV5-1,.,.,TGCGCCAGCAGCGGGTCGGTGGGAGACGAGTTTGGAAACACCATATATTTT,CASSGSVGDEFGNTIYF
TRBJ1-2,TRBV19,.,.,TGTGCCAGTAGTATTACGACAGCGCCAACTAACTATGGCTACACCTTC,CASSITTAPTNYGYTF
TRBJ2-2,TRBV19,TRBD2,.,TGTGCCAGTAGTCCTAGCGGGGGTGACACCGGGGAGCTGTTTTTT,CASSPSGGDTGELFF
TRBJ1-5,TRBV2,.,.,TGTGCCAGTACCGGCGGATGGGATCAGCCCCAGCATTTT,CASTGGWDQPQHF
TRBJ1-1,TRBV5-1,.,.,TGCGCCAGCAGCTTGGCCGGGGGGCAAGTCGGAACTGAAGCTTTCTTT,CASSLAGGQVGTEAFF
TRBJ1-4,TRBV19,.,.,TGTGCCAGTAGTGGGGGACGGGAGTTTGAAAAACTGTTTTTT,CASSGGREFEKLFF
TRBJ2-1,TRBV5-4,.,few,TGTGCCAGCAGCTTATCCGGTCACAATGAGCAGTTCTTC,CASSLSGHNEQFF
TRBJ2-3,TRBV7-2,.,.,TGTGCCAGCAGCTTACTGACTGGAGATACGCAGTATTTT,CASSLLTGDTQYF
TRBJ1-5,TRBV27,.,.,TGTGCCAGCAGCCCCAGGGTTCTTCGTGGTCAGCCCCAGCATTTT,CASSPRVLRGQPQHF
TRBJ1-1,TRBV9,.,.,TGTGCCAGCAGCGTAGGCGAGGAGAACACTGAAGCTTTCTTT,CASSVGEENTEAFF
TRBJ2-2,TRBV18,TRBD1,.,TGTGCCAGCTCACTTCAGGGACAGGGCGTGGCCGGGGAGCTGTTTTTT,CASSLQGQGVAGELFF
TRBJ1-2,TRBV5-1,.,few,TGCGCCAGCAGCTCCGGGACACAACTCAACTATGGCTACACCTTC,CASSSGTQLNYGYTF
TRBJ1-1,TRBV4-1,.,.,TGCGCCAGCAGCCTACCGACAGGGAACACTGAAGCTTTCTTT,CASSLPTGNTEAFF
TRBJ2-2,TRBV25-1,TRBD1,.,TGTGCCAGCAGTGAAGGGACAGGTCACACCGGGGAGCTGTTTTTT,CASSEGTGHTGELFF
TRBJ2-3,TRBV6-5,TRBD2,.,TGTGCCAGCAGTTCCGGGGGGGCCCTTAGCACAGATACGCAGTATTTT,CASSSGGALSTDTQYF
TRBJ1-3,TRBV4-2,.,.,TGTGCCAGCAGCCAAGTACTACAAGTCCGAGGTGGAAACACCATATATTTT,CASSQVLQVRGGNTIYF
TRBJ2-7,TRBV7-9,.,.,TGTGCCAGCAGCTTAGCGGGACAAAGTGACGAGCAGTACTTC,CASSLAGQSDEQYF
TRBJ1-5,TRBV19,TRBD1,.,TGTGCCAGTACCCAGGGACAGGGCAATCAGCCCCAGCATTTT,CASTQGQGNQPQHF
TRBJ2-7,TRBV9,TRBD1,.,TGTGCCAGCAGCCAAAAAGGACAGGATTCCTACGAGCAGTACTTC,CASSQKGQDSYEQYF
TRBJ2-3,TRBV3-1/TRBV3-2,TRBD2,.,TGTGCCAGCAGCCAAGGGATCACGGGGGGTTTCGTTACGCAGTATTTT,CASSQGITGGFVTQYF
TRBJ1-5,TRBV19,.,few,TGTGCCAGTAGTATAGAACGGCAGGGTGGTCAGCCCCAGCATTTT,CASSIERQGGQPQHF
TRBJ2-2,TRBV7-9,TRBD2,once,TGTGCCAGCAGCTTAATCTCACTAGCGGGGTCCGGGGAGCTGTTTTTT,CASSLISLAGSGELFF
TRBJ2-7,TRBV5-1,.,.,TGCGCCAGCAGCTTTCTAGTGGATTCAGACTACGAGCAGTACTTC,CASSFLVDSDYEQYF
TRBJ2-5,TRBV19,TRBD2,.,TGTGCCAGTAGGGGGGGGAGCGAGACCCAGTACTTC,CASRGGSETQYF
TRBJ1-2,TRBV3-1/TRBV3-2,.,.,TGTGCCAGCAGCCAACCCAGGGGAAAAGGGGGCTACACCTTC,CASSQPRGKGGYTF
TRBJ1-4,TRBV5-1,.,.,TGCGCCAGCAGCTTGGGGCGTACAAACGGGGAAAAACTGTTTTTT,CASSLGRTNGEKLFF
TRBJ1-2,TRBV11-2,TRBD1,.,TGTGCCAGCAGCCTCGGGACAGGGGGCGGCGGCTACACCTTC,CASSLGTGGGGYTF
TRBJ1-1,TRBV29-1,TRBD1,.,TGCAGCGTCTCGTACTCCGGGACAGGGGCCACTGAAGCTTTCTTT,CSVSYSGTGATEAFF
TRBJ1-1,TRBV27,.,.,TGTGCCAGCAACCTTGGGGGGGTTTGGTATACTGAAGCTTTCTTT,CASNLGGVWYTEAFF
TRBJ1-2,TRBV5-1,.,few,TGCGCCAGCAGCTTGGGAACATTAAACTATGGCTACACCTTC,CASSLGTLNYGYTF
TRBJ2-1,TRBV20-1,.,.,TGCAGTGCTAGTCATGGGGCCCCTAATGAGCAGTTCTTC,CSASHGAPNEQFF